The 8 T cell receptor beta chains given below trace back to one sample, sequenced in a study of CD8 T cells in ankylosing spondylitis. TCRdb re-analysed the 5' RACE reads in MiXCR, keeping a single row per CDR3 protein. Here the sample spans 130,000 or so distinct CDR3 sequences, roughly an eighth being singletons. The sample consisted of blood, either unsorted or a sorted T cell fraction (not recorded which). These receptors all stem from a female donor with ankylosing spondylitis or in good health (not recorded which).

This clonotype was detected many times. V usage is TRBV20-1 and J usage is TRBJ2-3, with TRBD1 matching 10 bases. The CDR3 is 14 amino acids. CDR1 and CDR2 from the germline V gene are DFQATT and SNEGSKA (reference sequence). J gave up 2 bases and V 5 bases, and 4 bases lay outside the gene matches. CDR3 loop: CSASTGGPTDTQYF. CDR3 in DNA: TGCAGTGCTTCGACAGGGGGCCCCACAGATACGCAGTATTTT.

This clonotype was observed at least ten times. The rearrangement joins TRBV5-1 to TRBJ1-1; no definite D call. The V end was cut by 7 bases, the J end by 4 bases, with 17 bases between. Germline CDR1 is SGHRS and CDR2 is YFSETQ. CDR3 length: 14 residues. The CDR3 sequence: CASFPGRVGTEAFF. The CDR3 bases are TGCGCCAGCTTCCCCGGAAGGGTGGGCACTGAAGCTTTCTTT.

There are many counts of this clonotype. The chain recombines TRBV19 with TRBJ2-3; D gene ambiguous. Germline V gives CDR1 LNHDA, CDR2 SQIVND (reference sequence). Trimming removed 8 bases at V and 1 base at J, with 10 bases between. The CDR3 runs 13 residues. The CDR3 DNA is TGTGCCAGTGGCGTTTGGGGCACAGATACGCAGTATTTT. Translation gives CASGVWGTDTQYF. The whole variable domain, filled in from reference TRBV19 and TRBJ2-3, reads DGGITQSPKYLFRKEGQNVTLSCEQNLNHDAMYWYRQDPGQGLRLIYYSQIVNDFQKGDIAEGYSVSREKKESFPLTVTSAQKNPTAFYLCASGVWGTDTQYFGPGTRLTVL.

This clonotype was found many times. CDR3 sequence: CASKSWVGGDWAGEAFF. CDR3 sequence (DNA): TGTGCCAGCAAGTCGTGGGTTGGGGGCGACTGGGCGGGTGAAGCTTTCTTT. The chain carries TRBV7-9 and TRBJ1-1, with D perhaps TRBD1 (6 bases). This CDR3 is 17 amino acids long. V was cut by 7 bases and J by 7 bases, with 28 bases left in between. Germline-derived CDR1 and CDR2 are SEHNR and FQNEAQ (reference sequence).

The sample holds many counts of this clonotype. This chain connects TRBV20-1 to TRBJ2-2; the D gene is possibly TRBD2 (5 bases). The V end was cut by 6 bases, the J end by 6 bases, with 8 bases between. The length of the CDR3 is 11 residues. CDR1 is DFQATT and CDR2 is SNEGSKA in the germline V gene (reference sequence). The CDR3 region is CSARTPGELFF. CDR3 DNA sequence: TGCAGTGCCAGGACTCCCGGGGAGCTGTTTTTT.

This clonotype was detected only a few times. The chain recombines TRBV12-5 with TRBJ2-3; D remains unclear. V gave up 9 bases and J gave up 0 bases, with 13 bases separating them. CDR3 length: 14 residues. Germline CDR1 LGHNT, CDR2 FRNRAP. The CDR3 DNA reads TGTGCTAGGCACCGGCTAGGAAGCACAGATACGCAGTATTTT. Protein product: CARHRLGSTDTQYF.

This chain joins TRBV5-5 and TRBJ1-6, with D hard to call. Germline CDR1 is SGHKS and CDR2 is YYEKEE (reference sequence). V was clipped by 4 bases and J by 8 bases, with 10 bases between them. This CDR3 has 13 amino acids. CDR3 bases: TGTGCCAGCAGCAAGGACCGAGATTCACCCCTCCACTTT. Amino acid sequence: CASSKDRDSPLHF.

In this sample, this clonotype turned up a few times. The chain recombines TRBV7-8 with TRBJ1-5; D perhaps matches TRBD1 (6 bases). Germline CDR1 reads SGHVS; CDR2 reads FQNEAQ. The CDR3 sequence is 16 residues long. The V gene lost 5 bases and the J gene lost 3 bases, with 17 bases spanning the gap. The CDR3 loop is CASSPGTYSPNQPQHF. The CDR3 DNA reads as TGTGCCAGCAGCCCTGGGACATACTCACCCAATCAGCCCCAGCATTTT.